This TCR beta chain was observed in a study of cytomegalovirus exposure and HLA in healthy donors. Study background: An analysis done earlier identified about 120 million unique TCR beta sequences from about 179 million T cells. Study-wide findings and caveats: HLA-A and HLA-B allele assignments for most subjects were reportedly predicted accurately using TCR beta sequences. What was likely a sequencing artifact was a cluster of highly shared sequence variants. Only CMV serostatus was available as immune exposure information.

This clone was counted only a few times. Its matching antigen is unknown. Per germline, CDR1 SGHAT and CDR2 FQNNGV. The CDR3 length is 16 residues. V was shortened by 1 base and J by 2 bases, with 14 bases between the two germline ends. Researchers ran the PCR with 60 Vbeta and 13 Jbeta primers. Profiled with immunoSEQ multiplex PCR; TCRdb holds only in-frame clones, not every one. Of about 210,000 clones listed, 60% to 80% are singletons. The TCR sequence derives from a male donor in good health and CMV-seronegative. Sequenced input: PBMCs. The chain uses TRBV11-2 and TRBJ2-5, with D maybe TRBD2 (6 bases). The CDR3 here is CASSLAGWRGQETQYF. CDR3 DNA: TGTGCCAGCAGCTTAGCTGGTTGGCGGGGACAAGAGACCCAGTACTTC.